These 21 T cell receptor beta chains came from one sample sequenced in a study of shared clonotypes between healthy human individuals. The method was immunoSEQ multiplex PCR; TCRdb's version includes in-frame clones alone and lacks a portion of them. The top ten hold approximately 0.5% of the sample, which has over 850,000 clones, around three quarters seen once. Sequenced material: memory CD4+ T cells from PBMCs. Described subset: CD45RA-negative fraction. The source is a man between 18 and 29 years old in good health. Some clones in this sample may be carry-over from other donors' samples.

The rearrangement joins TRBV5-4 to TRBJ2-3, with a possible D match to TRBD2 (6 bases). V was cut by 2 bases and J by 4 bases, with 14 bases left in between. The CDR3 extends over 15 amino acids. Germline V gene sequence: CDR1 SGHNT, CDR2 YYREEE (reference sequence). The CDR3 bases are TGTGCCAGCAGCTTTAAACGGGAGCAGTCAGATACGCAGTATTTT. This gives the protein CASSFKREQSDTQYF.

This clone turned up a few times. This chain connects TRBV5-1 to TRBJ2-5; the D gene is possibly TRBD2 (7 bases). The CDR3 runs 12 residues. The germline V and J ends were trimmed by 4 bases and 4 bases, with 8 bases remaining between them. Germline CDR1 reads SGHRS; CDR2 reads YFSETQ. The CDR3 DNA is TGCGCCAGCAGCGCGGGGGCAGAGACCCAGTACTTC. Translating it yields CASSAGAETQYF.

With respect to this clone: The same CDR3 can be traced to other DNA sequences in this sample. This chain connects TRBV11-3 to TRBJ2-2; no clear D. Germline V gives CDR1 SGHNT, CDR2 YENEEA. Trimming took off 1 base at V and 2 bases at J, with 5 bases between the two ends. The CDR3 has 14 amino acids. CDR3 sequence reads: CASSLGRNTGELFF. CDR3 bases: TGTGCCAGCAGCTTAGGCAGAAACACCGGGGAGCTGTTTTTT.

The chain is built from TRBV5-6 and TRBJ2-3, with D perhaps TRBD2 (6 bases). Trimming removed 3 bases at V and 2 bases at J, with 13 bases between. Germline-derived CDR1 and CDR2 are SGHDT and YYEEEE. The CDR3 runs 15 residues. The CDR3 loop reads CASSSSGLNTDTQYF. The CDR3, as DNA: TGTGCCAGCAGCTCCTCGGGACTTAACACAGATACGCAGTATTTT.

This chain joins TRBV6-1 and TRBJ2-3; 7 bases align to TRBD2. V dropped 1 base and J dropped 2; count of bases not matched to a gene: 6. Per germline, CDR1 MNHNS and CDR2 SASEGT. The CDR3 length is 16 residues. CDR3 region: CASSEVASGNTDTQYF. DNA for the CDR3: TGTGCCAGCAGTGAAGTTGCTAGCGGTAACACAGATACGCAGTATTTT.

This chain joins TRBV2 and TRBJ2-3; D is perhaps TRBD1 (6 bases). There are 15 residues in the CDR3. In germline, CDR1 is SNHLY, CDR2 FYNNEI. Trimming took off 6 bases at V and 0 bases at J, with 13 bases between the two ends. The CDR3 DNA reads TGTGCCAGCAGGTGGTCCAGGGGCAGCACAGATACGCAGTATTTT. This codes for CASRWSRGSTDTQYF.

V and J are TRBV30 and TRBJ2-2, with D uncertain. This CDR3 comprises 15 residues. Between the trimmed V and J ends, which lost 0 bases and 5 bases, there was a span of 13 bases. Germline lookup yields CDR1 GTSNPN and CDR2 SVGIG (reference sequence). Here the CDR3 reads CAWSVSWAGTGELFF. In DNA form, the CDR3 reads TGTGCCTGGAGTGTAAGCTGGGCTGGTACCGGGGAGCTGTTTTTT.

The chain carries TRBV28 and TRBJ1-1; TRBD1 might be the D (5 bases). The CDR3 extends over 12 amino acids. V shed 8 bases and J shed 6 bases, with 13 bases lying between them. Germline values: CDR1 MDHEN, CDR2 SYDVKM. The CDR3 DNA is TGTGCCAGCGGGGGTTCCTTTGCTGAAGCTTTCTTT. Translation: CASGGSFAEAFF.

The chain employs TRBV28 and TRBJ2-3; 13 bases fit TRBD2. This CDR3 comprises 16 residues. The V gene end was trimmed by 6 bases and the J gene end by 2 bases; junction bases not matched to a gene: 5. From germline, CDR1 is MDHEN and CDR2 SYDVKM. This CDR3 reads CASRATSGRATDTQYF. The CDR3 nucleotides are TGTGCCAGCAGAGCAACTAGCGGGAGGGCCACAGATACGCAGTATTTT.

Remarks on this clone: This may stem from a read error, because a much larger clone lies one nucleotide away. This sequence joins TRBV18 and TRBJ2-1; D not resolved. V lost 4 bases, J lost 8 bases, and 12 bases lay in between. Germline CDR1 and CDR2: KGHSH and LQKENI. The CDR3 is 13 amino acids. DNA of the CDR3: TGTGCCAGCTCACAAGAGGTGGTTGATGAGCAGTTCTTC. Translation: CASSQEVVDEQFF.

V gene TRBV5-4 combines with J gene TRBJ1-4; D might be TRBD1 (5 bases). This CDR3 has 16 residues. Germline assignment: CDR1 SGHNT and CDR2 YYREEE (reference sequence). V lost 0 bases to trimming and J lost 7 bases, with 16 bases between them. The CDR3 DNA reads TGTGCCAGCAGCTTGGGAGGGCAGGGCGATTTTGAAAAACTGTTTTTT. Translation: CASSLGGQGDFEKLFF. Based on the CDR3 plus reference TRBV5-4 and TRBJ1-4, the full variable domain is ETGVTQSPTHLIKTRGQQVTLRCSSQSGHNTVSWYQQALGQGPQFIFQYYREEENGRGNFPPRFSGLQFPNYSSELNVNALELDDSALYLCASSLGGQGDFEKLFFGSGTQLSVL.

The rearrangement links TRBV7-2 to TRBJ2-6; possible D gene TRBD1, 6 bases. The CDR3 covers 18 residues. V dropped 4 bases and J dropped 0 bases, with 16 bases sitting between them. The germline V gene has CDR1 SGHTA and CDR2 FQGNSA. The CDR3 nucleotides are TGTGCCAGCAGCTACGGGCGGCAGGGGCTCTCTGGGGCCAACGTCCTGACTTTC. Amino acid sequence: CASSYGRQGLSGANVLTF.

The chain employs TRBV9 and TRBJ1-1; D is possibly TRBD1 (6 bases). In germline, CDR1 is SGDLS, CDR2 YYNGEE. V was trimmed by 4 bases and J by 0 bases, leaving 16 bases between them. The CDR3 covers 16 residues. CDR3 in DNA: TGTGCCAGCAGCCCATCTATAGGACAGATGAACACTGAAGCTTTCTTT. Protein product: CASSPSIGQMNTEAFF.

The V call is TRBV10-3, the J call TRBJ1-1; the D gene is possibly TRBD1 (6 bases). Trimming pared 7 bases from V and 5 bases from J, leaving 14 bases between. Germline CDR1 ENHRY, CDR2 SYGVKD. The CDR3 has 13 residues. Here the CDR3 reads CAIKTGGQTEAFF. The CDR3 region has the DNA TGTGCCATCAAAACGGGGGGGCAAACTGAAGCTTTCTTT.

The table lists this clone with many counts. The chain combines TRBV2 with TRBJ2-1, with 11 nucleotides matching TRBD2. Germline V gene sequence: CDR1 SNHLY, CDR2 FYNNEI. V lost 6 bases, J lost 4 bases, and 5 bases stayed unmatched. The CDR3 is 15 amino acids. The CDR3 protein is CASSDSGRAYNEQFF. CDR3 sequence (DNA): TGTGCCAGCAGCGATAGCGGGAGGGCGTACAATGAGCAGTTCTTC.

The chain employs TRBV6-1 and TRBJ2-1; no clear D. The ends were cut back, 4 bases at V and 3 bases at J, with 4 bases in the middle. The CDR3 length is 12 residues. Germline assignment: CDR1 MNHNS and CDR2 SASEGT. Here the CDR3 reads CASSGLYNEQFF. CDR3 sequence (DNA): TGTGCCAGCAGTGGACTCTACAATGAGCAGTTCTTC.

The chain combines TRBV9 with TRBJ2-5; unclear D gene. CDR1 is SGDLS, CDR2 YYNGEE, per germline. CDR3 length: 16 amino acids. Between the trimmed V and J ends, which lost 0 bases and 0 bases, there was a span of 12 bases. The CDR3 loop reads CASSVVGSIYQETQYF. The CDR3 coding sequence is TGTGCCAGCAGCGTAGTGGGCAGTATTTACCAAGAGACCCAGTACTTC.

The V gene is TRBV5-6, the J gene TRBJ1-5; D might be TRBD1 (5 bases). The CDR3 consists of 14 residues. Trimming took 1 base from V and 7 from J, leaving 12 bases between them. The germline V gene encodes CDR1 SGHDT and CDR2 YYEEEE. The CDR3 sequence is CASSLWGPFQPQHF. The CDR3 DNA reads TGTGCCAGCAGCTTGTGGGGCCCCTTCCAGCCCCAGCATTTT.

The CDR3 coding sequence is TGTGCCAGCAGTGACCCCCGACAGTGGTCCTACGAGCAGTACTTC. Translated: CASSDPRQWSYEQYF. This chain uses TRBV6-1 with TRBJ2-7; D is possibly TRBD1 (5 bases). Trimming took 3 bases from V and 1 from J, leaving 13 bases between them. Germline V gene lookup returns CDR1 MNHNS and CDR2 SASEGT. The CDR3 loop spans 15 amino acids.

The CDR3 protein is CASSLGQGTNEKLFF. In DNA form, the CDR3 reads TGTGCCAGCAGTTTAGGACAGGGGACTAATGAAAAACTGTTTTTT. The chain recombines TRBV28 with TRBJ1-4, with 9 bases fitting TRBD1. The germline V gene encodes CDR1 MDHEN and CDR2 SYDVKM. With 2 bases clipped from V and 2 bases from J, the junction kept 0 bases outside the gene matches. CDR3 length: 15 residues. Full variable domain (rest looked up from reference TRBV28 and TRBJ1-4): DVKVTQSSRYLVKRTGEKVFLECVQDMDHENMFWYRQDPGLGLRLIYFSYDVKMKEKGDIPEGYSVSREKKERFSLILESASTNQTSMYLCASSLGQGTNEKLFFGSGTQLSVL.

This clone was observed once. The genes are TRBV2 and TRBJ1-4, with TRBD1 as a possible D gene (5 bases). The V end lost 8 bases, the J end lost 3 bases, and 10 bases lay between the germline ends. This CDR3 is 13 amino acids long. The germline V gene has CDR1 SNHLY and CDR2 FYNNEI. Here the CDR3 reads CASLGQSNEKLFF. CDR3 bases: TGTGCCAGCCTGGGGCAGTCTAATGAAAAACTGTTTTTT.